This T cell receptor beta chain was recorded in a study of spatial heterogeneity in lung cancer. Overall study: Within raw reads, each unique TCR and UMI combination appeared on average more than ten times.

V lost 0 bases and J lost 4, with 12 bases in between. This CDR3 spans 15 amino acids. Germline V lookup: CDR1 LGHNA, CDR2 YSLEER. This clonotype was counted between two and nine times. Time point of the sample: sample taken at primary tumor resection. In each case, whole RNA from tumor, nontumor lung or frozen PBMC was sequenced unsorted. The donors comprised 60 to 85 untreated early-stage non-small cell lung cancer patients. Single TCR cDNA molecules each had their own unique molecular identifier. Using its own MiXCR run on the 5' RACE reads, TCRdb lists one record per CDR3 protein. The sample comprises some 87,000 distinct CDR3 sequences, approximately 8.5% of which are singletons, and 6.9% rests with the top ten.

The receptor was isolated from a male donor with early-stage non-small cell lung cancer. The chain joins TRBV4-3 to TRBJ2-5, with D unresolved. Source: PBMCs, taken at surgery. The CDR3 spells CASSQDPGFGETQYF. Written as DNA, the CDR3 is TGCGCCAGCAGCCAAGATCCTGGGTTCGGAGAGACCCAGTACTTC.